These 21 T cell receptor beta chains came from one sample sequenced in a study of shared clonotypes between healthy human individuals. Positively selected for CCR7, the CD45RO-negative cells used as naive CD8 cells excluded terminally differentiated effector memory CD45RA+ cells. Libraries were prepared by immunoSEQ multiplex PCR; TCRdb keeps only in-frame clonotypes and omits some of them. The data contain over 2,000,000 clones, 80% to 95% of them singletons. Sequenced material: naive CD8+ T cells from PBMCs. The source is a man between 18 and 29 years old in good health. Some clones in this sample may be carry-over from other donors' samples.

This clone was observed once. The chain combines TRBV10-3 with TRBJ2-7; 7 bases align to TRBD1. Germline trimming cut 2 bases from V and 0 bases from J; bases unmatched to any gene: 7. CDR3 size: 16 residues. From germline, CDR1 is ENHRY and CDR2 SYGVKD. In nucleotides, the CDR3 is TGTGCCATCAGTGAGCCCCGGGACAGCCGCTCCTACGAGCAGTACTTC. Translating gives CAISEPRDSRSYEQYF.

The chain employs TRBV27 and TRBJ2-7; D possibly corresponds to TRBD2 (6 bases). Germline CDR1 and CDR2: MNHEY and SMNVEV (reference sequence). The V end lost 6 bases, the J end lost 2 bases, and 14 bases lay between the germline ends. This CDR3 is built from 14 residues. CDR3 in DNA: TGTGCCAGCAGGAGGACGGGAGCCGCCTACGAGCAGTACTTC. Translation: CASRRTGAAYEQYF.

The CDR3 region has the DNA TGTGCCAGCAGTGCCTACAGGTTCTATGGCTACACCTTC. Translation: CASSAYRFYGYTF. The rearrangement links TRBV6-1 to TRBJ1-2; weak D call: TRBD1 (5 bases). The germline V gene has CDR1 MNHNS and CDR2 SASEGT. This CDR3 has 13 residues. Between the trimmed V and J ends, which lost 4 bases and 4 bases, there was a span of 10 bases.

This chain uses TRBV28 with TRBJ2-7; D perhaps matches TRBD1 (6 bases). The CDR3 covers 15 residues. The V gene lost 6 bases and the J gene lost 0 bases, with 15 bases spanning the gap. Germline-derived CDR1 and CDR2 are MDHEN and SYDVKM. CDR3 DNA: TGTGCCAGCAGCCGAGAGGACAGCCGCTCCTACGAGCAGTACTTC. Amino acids: CASSREDSRSYEQYF.

The V and J genes are TRBV11-2 and TRBJ2-5, with a tentative D call TRBD2 (7 bases). Germline CDR1 is SGHAT and CDR2 is FQNNGV. This CDR3 has 16 residues. The V end was cut by 2 bases, the J end by 5 bases, with 18 bases between. The CDR3 spells CASSLFTGGVLETQYF. The CDR3 nucleotides read TGTGCCAGCAGCTTATTTACGGGGGGCGTTTTGGAGACCCAGTACTTC. The full variable domain, completed using reference TRBV11-2 and TRBJ2-5, is EAGVAQSPRYKIIEKRQSVAFWCNPISGHATLYWYQQILGQGPKLLIQFQNNGVVDDSQLPKDRFSAERLKGVDSTLKIQPAKLEDSAVYLCASSLFTGGVLETQYFGPGTRLLVL.

J is TRBJ1-5 and V is TRBV21-1. TRBV21-1 is a recognized pseudogene. This CDR3 comprises 16 residues. The CDR3, as DNA: TGTGCCAGCAGCAAAGACAAATCCAGAGGCAATCAGCCCCAGCATTTT. It specifies CASSKDKSRGNQPQHF.

The V gene is TRBV13, the J gene TRBJ1-1; possibly TRBD1 for D (5 bases). V lost 5 bases and J lost 0, with 13 bases in between. The V gene's germline CDR1 is PRHDT and CDR2 FYEKMQ (reference sequence). The CDR3 consists of 15 residues. The CDR3 here is CASSAWGEMNTEAFF. CDR3 DNA: TGTGCCAGCAGCGCCTGGGGGGAAATGAACACTGAAGCTTTCTTT.

The genes are TRBV27 and TRBJ1-5; D possibly corresponds to TRBD1 (6 bases). V shed 4 bases and J shed 6 bases, with 13 bases lying between them. CDR3 length equals 14 residues. CDR1 and CDR2 from the germline V gene are MNHEY and SMNVEV (reference sequence). CDR3 region: CASSYSGGFQPQHF. The CDR3 region has the DNA TGTGCCAGCAGTTATTCGGGGGGCTTTCAGCCCCAGCATTTT.

The chain couples TRBV7-9 to TRBJ2-1, with 9 bases matching TRBD2. The CDR3 totals 15 residues. CDR1 and CDR2 (germline): SEHNR, FQNEAQ (reference sequence). With V trimmed by 1 base and J by 10 bases, 8 bases remained unmatched. The CDR3 sequence is CASSLVAGGPGEQFF. Written as DNA, the CDR3 is TGTGCCAGCAGCTTAGTTGCGGGAGGGCCAGGGGAGCAGTTCTTC.

This rearrangement joins TRBV27 to TRBJ2-3, with D possibly being TRBD2 (7 bases). Trimming took off 3 bases at V and 7 bases at J, with 29 bases between the two ends. Germline-derived CDR1 and CDR2 are MNHEY and SMNVEV (reference sequence). This CDR3 has 19 residues. This chain's CDR3 is CASSFQQGWGRETGNTQYF. CDR3 in DNA: TGTGCCAGCAGTTTCCAACAGGGTTGGGGGCGGGAGACAGGAAATACGCAGTATTTT.

This sequence joins TRBV19 and TRBJ2-3; TRBD2 matches at 9 bases. V lost 6 bases, J lost 6 bases, and 10 bases stayed unmatched. From germline, CDR1 is LNHDA and CDR2 SQIVND (reference sequence). This CDR3 has 15 residues. The CDR3 DNA reads TGTGCCAGTAGCTCCGGGACTAGCTGGGCGGATACGCAGTATTTT. This sequence encodes CASSSGTSWADTQYF.

The genes are TRBV2 and TRBJ2-1; no definite D call. Germline values: CDR1 SNHLY, CDR2 FYNNEI. The CDR3 extends over 14 amino acids. V lost 6 bases and J 0 bases, leaving 9 bases between the germline ends. The CDR3 DNA reads TGTGCCAGCAGACTGTTACTCTCCTACAATGAGCAGTTCTTC. Encoded protein: CASRLLLSYNEQFF.

The J gene is TRBJ2-5, the V gene TRBV10-2; D is possibly TRBD1 (6 bases). This CDR3 has 15 amino acids. Between the trimmed V and J ends, which lost 5 bases and 7 bases, there was a span of 20 bases. Germline V gene lookup returns CDR1 WSHSY and CDR2 SAAADI. CDR3 in DNA: TGCGCCAGCAGTATAGGACAGACTGCAAGATCGACCCAGTACTTC. Translated: CASSIGQTARSTQYF.

The chain couples TRBV7-9 to TRBJ2-2; unclear D gene. CDR1 is SEHNR, CDR2 FQNEAQ, per germline (reference sequence). Trimming cost V 7 bases and J 6 bases, with 6 bases left between them. This CDR3 region has 11 residues. The CDR3 protein is CASTGPGELFF. The CDR3 nucleotides are TGTGCCAGCACCGGGCCCGGGGAGCTGTTTTTT.

This clone occurred a few times. The chain recombines TRBV30 with TRBJ1-1; 7 positions match TRBD1. The germline V gene encodes CDR1 GTSNPN and CDR2 SVGIG (reference sequence). CDR3 length equals 11 residues. After removal of 0 bases from V and 11 bases from J, the junction contained 3 bases not matched to a gene. The CDR3 sequence: CAWSVWDSAFF. The CDR3 bases are TGTGCCTGGAGTGTCTGGGACAGTGCTTTCTTT.

This clone was counted once. V is TRBV19 and J is TRBJ1-1; D remains unclear. The V gene's germline CDR1 is LNHDA and CDR2 SQIVND (reference sequence). Trimming left V 0 bases short and J 5 bases short, with 7 bases between. This CDR3 contains 13 residues. The CDR3 DNA sequence: TGTGCCAGTAGTATAGATCCGGGGACTGAAGCTTTCTTT. Protein sequence: CASSIDPGTEAFF. Drawing the rest from reference TRBV19 and TRBJ1-1, the complete variable domain is DGGITQSPKYLFRKEGQNVTLSCEQNLNHDAMYWYRQDPGQGLRLIYYSQIVNDFQKGDIAEGYSVSREKKESFPLTVTSAQKNPTAFYLCASSIDPGTEAFFGQGTRLTVV.

The V and J genes are TRBV27 and TRBJ2-7; 7 positions agree with TRBD2. Looked up from germline, CDR1 is MNHEY and CDR2 is SMNVEV (reference sequence). Losses at the gene ends were 6 bases for V and 3 bases for J; bases not matched to a gene: 11. This CDR3 contains 15 residues. CDR3 loop: CASSPLRGSGYEQYF. In DNA form, the CDR3 reads TGTGCCAGCAGCCCTCTGCGCGGGAGTGGCTACGAGCAGTACTTC.

The chain links TRBV19 to TRBJ1-1; TRBD1 aligns across 8 bases. The V and J ends lost 6 bases and 4 bases, in that order; junction bases with no gene match: 7. Germline values: CDR1 LNHDA, CDR2 SQIVND (reference sequence). The CDR3 totals 14 residues. CDR3: CASSRRQGSTEAFF. In DNA, the CDR3 is TGTGCCAGTAGCAGACGACAGGGGAGCACTGAAGCTTTCTTT.

The J gene is TRBJ2-3, the V gene TRBV9, with 8 positions matching TRBD2. The germline V gene encodes CDR1 SGDLS and CDR2 YYNGEE. The junction had 3 bases not matched to a gene; V was cut back by 2 bases and J by 1 base. The CDR3 has 15 residues. The chain's CDR3 is CASSVPTSGTDTQYF. The DNA for the CDR3 is TGTGCCAGCAGCGTCCCGACTAGCGGCACAGATACGCAGTATTTT.

V and J are TRBV27 and TRBJ2-7; TRBD1 or TRBD2 may be the D gene (5 bases each). Trimming removed 5 bases from V and 5 bases from J, with 19 bases in between. This CDR3 comprises 15 residues. The germline CDR1 and CDR2 sequences are MNHEY and SMNVEV (reference sequence). CDR3 protein: CASSPSGRGVHEQYF. The CDR3 DNA is TGTGCCAGCAGTCCCTCGGGTAGAGGGGTCCACGAGCAGTACTTC.

A note on this clone: Sequence at one end of the junction differs from germline and may be a read error. The chain carries TRBV2 and TRBJ2-2, with TRBD2 matching over 10 bases. The germline CDR1 and CDR2 sequences are SNHLY and FYNNEI. The CDR3 loop spans 17 amino acids. In nucleotides, the CDR3 is TGTGCCAGCAGCGAAGACTTTAGCGGGAGGTACACCGGGGAGCTGTTTTTT. Its protein product is CASSEDFSGRYTGELFF.